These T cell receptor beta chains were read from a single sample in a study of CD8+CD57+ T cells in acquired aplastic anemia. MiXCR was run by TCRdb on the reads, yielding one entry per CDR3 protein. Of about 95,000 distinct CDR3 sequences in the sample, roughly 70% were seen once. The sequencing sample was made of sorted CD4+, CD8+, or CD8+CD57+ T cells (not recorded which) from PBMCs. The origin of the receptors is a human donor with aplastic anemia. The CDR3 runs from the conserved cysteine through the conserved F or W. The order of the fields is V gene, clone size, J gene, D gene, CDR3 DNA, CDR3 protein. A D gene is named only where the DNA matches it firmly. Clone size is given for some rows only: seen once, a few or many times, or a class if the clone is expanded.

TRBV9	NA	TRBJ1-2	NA	TGTGCCAGCAGCCAGTCATTGGGAGGCTATGGCTACACCTTC	CASSQSLGGYGYTF
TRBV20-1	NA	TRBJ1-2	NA	TGCAGTCCTGACTATGGCTACACCTTC	CSPDYGYTF
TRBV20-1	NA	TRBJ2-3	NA	TGCAGTGCTAGAGATCCGGTGACAGATACGCAGTATTTT	CSARDPVTDTQYF
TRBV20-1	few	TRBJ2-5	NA	TGCAGTGCTAGGAGGGGCCAAGAGACCCAGTACTTC	CSARRGQETQYF
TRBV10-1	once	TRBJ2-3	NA	TGCGCCAGCAGTGATACGACTCCCCTGCCGGCAGATACGCAGTATTTT	CASSDTTPLPADTQYF
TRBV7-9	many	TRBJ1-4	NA	TGTGCCAGCAGCTCCTCAGACAGGTTTAATGAAAAACTGTTTTTT	CASSSSDRFNEKLFF
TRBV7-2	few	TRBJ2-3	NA	TGTGCCACGTCTATAACAGATACGCAGTATTTT	CATSITDTQYF
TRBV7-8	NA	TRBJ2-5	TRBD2	TGTGCCAGCAGCTCGGGGGGGCGGGAGACCCAGTACTTC	CASSSGGRETQYF
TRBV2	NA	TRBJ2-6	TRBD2	TGTGCCAGCAGTCCGGCCGGGACTACCTTATCTGGGGCCAACGTCCTGACTTTC	CASSPAGTTLSGANVLTF
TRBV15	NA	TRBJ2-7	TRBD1	TGTGCCACCAGCAGAATAGGGACAGTTTCCTACGAGCAGTACTTC	CATSRIGTVSYEQYF
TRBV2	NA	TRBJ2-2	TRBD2	TGTGCCAGCAGTGAGGCGGGGGGGCCGACCGGGGAGCTGTTTTTT	CASSEAGGPTGELFF
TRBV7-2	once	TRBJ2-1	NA	TGTGCCAGCAGCCCGGACAACAATGAGCAGTTCTTC	CASSPDNNEQFF
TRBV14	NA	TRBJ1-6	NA	TGTGCCAGCAGCCAAGTCGCAGGAGGGGGATATAATTCACCCCTCCACTTT	CASSQVAGGGYNSPLHF
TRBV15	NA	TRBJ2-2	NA	TGTGCCACCACAGGGGAGGGCACCGGGGAGCTGTTTTTT	CATTGEGTGELFF
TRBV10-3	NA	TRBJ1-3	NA	TGTGCCATCAAAGGTGCTGGAAACACCATATATTTT	CAIKGAGNTIYF
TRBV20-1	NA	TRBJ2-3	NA	TGCAGTGCTAGAGGTGTTACCACAGATACGCAGTATTTT	CSARGVTTDTQYF
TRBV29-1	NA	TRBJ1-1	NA	TGCAGCGGTCAAGTTTACACTGAAGCTTTCTTT	CSGQVYTEAFF
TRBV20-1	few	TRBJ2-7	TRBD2	TGCAGTGCACGAGCGGGAGGAAACTCCTACGAGCAGTACTTC	CSARAGGNSYEQYF
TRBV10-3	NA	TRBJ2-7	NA	TGTGCCATCAGTGATAGTACAGACGAGCAGTACTTC	CAISDSTDEQYF
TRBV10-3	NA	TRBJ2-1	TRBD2	TGTGCCATCAGTGAGTTAGGGACTAGCGGGAGCTACAATGAGCAGTTCTTC	CAISELGTSGSYNEQFF
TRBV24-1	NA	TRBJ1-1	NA	TGTGCCACCAGTGATTCAGGACAAGTTGAAGCTTTCTTT	CATSDSGQVEAFF
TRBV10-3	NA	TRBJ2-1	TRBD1	TGTGCCACCCGACAGGGGGCAACTAATGAGCAGTTCTTC	CATRQGATNEQFF
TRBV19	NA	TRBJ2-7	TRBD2	TGTGCCAGTATTGGGACTAGCGGGTACGAGCAGTACTTC	CASIGTSGYEQYF
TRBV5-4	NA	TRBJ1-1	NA	TGTGCCAGCAGCCTACAGCGTACGAACACTGAAGCTTTCTTT	CASSLQRTNTEAFF
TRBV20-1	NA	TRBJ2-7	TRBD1	TGCAGTGCTAGCCGAGGACAGGGAACGGGGGAGCAGTACTTC	CSASRGQGTGEQYF
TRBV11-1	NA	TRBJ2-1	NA	TGTGCCAGCAGCCAATATACCCGGGACCCTCAAACGTTCTTC	CASSQYTRDPQTFF
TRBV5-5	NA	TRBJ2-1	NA	TGTGTCTCCGGGGCAGGCTACAATGAGCAGTTCTTC	CVSGAGYNEQFF
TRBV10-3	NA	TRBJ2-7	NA	TGTGCCATCAGGACCTCGAACGAGCAGTACTTC	CAIRTSNEQYF
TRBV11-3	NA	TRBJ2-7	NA	TGTGCCAGCAGACACAGGGGAGGCGAGCAGTACTTC	CASRHRGGEQYF
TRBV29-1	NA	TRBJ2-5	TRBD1	TGCAGCGTTGCCCGGACAGGGGGCGCTGAGACCCAGTACTTC	CSVARTGGAETQYF
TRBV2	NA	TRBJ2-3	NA	TGTGCCAGCAGTGTTCCCCCAATCGATACGCAGTATTTT	CASSVPPIDTQYF